This T cell receptor beta chain was observed in a study of blood T cell repertoires in COVID-19. CDR1 and CDR2 (germline): SGDLS, YYNGEE. V lost 4 bases and J 5 bases, leaving 8 bases between the germline ends. CDR3 length equals 12 residues. Libraries were prepared by immunoSEQ multiplex PCR; TCRdb keeps only in-frame clonotypes and omits some of them. This table has roughly 120,000 clones, 65% to 90% appearing once. The receptor was isolated from a woman older than 75 with active or convalescent COVID-19. The chain has TRBV9 and TRBJ2-3; tentatively, D is TRBD2 (6 bases). Specimen: peripheral blood. CDR3: CASSPAGDTQYF. The CDR3 DNA reads TGTGCCAGCAGCCCAGCGGGAGATACGCAGTATTTT.